This is a list of T cell receptor beta chains from one sample in a study of blood T cell repertoires in COVID-19. The repertoire was sequenced with immunoSEQ multiplex PCR; TCRdb's copy has only in-frame clones and lacks some. This repertoire shows about 430,000 clones, approximately 91% found once; its top ten account for 1.4% to 1.5%. Sequencing was performed on PBMCs or T cells enriched from blood (not recorded which). All receptors come from a woman younger than 35 who had been exposed to COVID-19. The CDR3 runs from the conserved cysteine through the conserved F or W. D genes are given only for firm matches. The listing skips clone size in some rows; elsewhere it reads once, few, many or a size class.

D gene	V gene	clone size	J gene	CDR3 protein	CDR3 DNA
TRBD1	TRBV6-4	.	TRBJ2-1	CASSDSPRFDRDNEQFF	TGTGCCAGCAGTGACTCCCCCAGATTCGACAGGGACAATGAGCAGTTCTTC
.	TRBV5-1	few	TRBJ2-7	CASSLASSGLDEQYF	TGCGCCAGCAGCTTGGCCAGTTCAGGGCTGGACGAGCAGTACTTC
.	TRBV9	.	TRBJ1-1	CASSVAMVNTEAFF	TGTGCCAGCAGCGTAGCTATGGTGAACACTGAAGCTTTCTTT
TRBD1	TRBV28	once	TRBJ1-2	CASSFPRDRANYGYTF	TGTGCCAGCAGTTTTCCCCGGGACAGAGCGAACTATGGCTACACCTTC
TRBD2	TRBV27	few	TRBJ2-7	CASSSPTSGRYEQYF	TGTGCCAGCAGTTCGCCGACTAGCGGCCGCTACGAGCAGTACTTC
TRBD2	TRBV6-5	.	TRBJ2-7	CASTQRGAPYEQYF	TGTGCCAGCACCCAGCGGGGGGCCCCCTACGAGCAGTACTTC
.	TRBV25-1	.	TRBJ1-2	CASSEGAAGYIYGYTF	TGTGCCAGCAGTGAAGGGGCAGCCGGATACATCTATGGCTACACCTTC
TRBD2	TRBV13	once	TRBJ2-7	CASSLGGLAGDEQYF	TGTGCCAGCAGCTTAGGGGGACTAGCGGGAGACGAGCAGTACTTC
TRBD1	TRBV2	.	TRBJ1-4	CASTTEGTGIPHKLFF	TGTGCCAGCACCACGGAGGGGACAGGGATCCCCCACAAACTGTTTTTT
TRBD2	TRBV11-2	.	TRBJ2-3	CASSLELAGINTQYF	TGTGCCAGCAGCTTAGAACTAGCGGGGATTAATACGCAGTATTTT